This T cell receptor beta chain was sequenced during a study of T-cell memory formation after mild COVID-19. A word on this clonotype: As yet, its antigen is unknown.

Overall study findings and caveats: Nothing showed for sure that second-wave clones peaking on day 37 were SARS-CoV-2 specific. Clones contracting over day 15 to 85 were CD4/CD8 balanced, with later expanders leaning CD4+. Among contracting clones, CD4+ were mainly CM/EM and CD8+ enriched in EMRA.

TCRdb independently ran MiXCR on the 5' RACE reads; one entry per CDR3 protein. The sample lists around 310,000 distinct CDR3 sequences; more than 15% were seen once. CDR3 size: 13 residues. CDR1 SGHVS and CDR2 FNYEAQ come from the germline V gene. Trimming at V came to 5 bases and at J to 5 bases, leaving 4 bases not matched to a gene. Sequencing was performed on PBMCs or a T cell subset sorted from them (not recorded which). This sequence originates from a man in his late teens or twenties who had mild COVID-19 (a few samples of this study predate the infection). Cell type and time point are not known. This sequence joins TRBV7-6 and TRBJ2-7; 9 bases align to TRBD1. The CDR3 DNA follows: TGTGCCAGCAGCGAGGACAGGGGAGACGAGCAGTACTTC. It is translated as CASSEDRGDEQYF.